This record concerns one T cell receptor (beta chain) sequence. Its target is not known. The data are from a study of cytomegalovirus exposure and HLA in healthy donors. Amplification used 60 Vbeta primers and 13 Jbeta primers. The method was immunoSEQ multiplex PCR; TCRdb's version includes in-frame clones alone and lacks a portion of them. The repertoire holds under 200,000 clones, with roughly 75% as singletons. Study conclusions and caveats: Sequencing likely caused a cluster of highly shared sequence variants. The authors later linked a missense DCLRE1C variant to TCR beta V- and J-gene trimming.

The CDR3 contains 12 residues. Trimming pared 6 bases from V and 0 bases from J, leaving 6 bases between. Germline V gene lookup returns CDR1 MDHEN and CDR2 SYDVKM. This TCR came from a male donor in good health and CMV-seronegative. The chain joins TRBV28 to TRBJ2-7; no definite D call. The sample was PBMCs. The DNA of the CDR3 is TGTGCCAGCAGCCCTCCCTCCTACGAGCAGTACTTC. Encoded protein: CASSPPSYEQYF.